These 12 T cell receptor beta chains originate from one sample sequenced in a study of CD8 T cells in Susac syndrome. RNA amounts of roughly 0.5 to 1 ug underwent reverse transcription with random hexamers. In TCRdb, the immunoSEQ multiplex PCR reads were re-called with MiXCR into one record per CDR3 protein. This sample yields tens of thousands of distinct CDR3 sequences, of which more than 85% are seen a single time; approximately 0.25% belongs to the top ten. Sequences were obtained from CD8+ T cells from PBMCs. The receptor set was obtained from a human donor in good health.

For this clonotype: One end of the junction varies from germline; a read error may be responsible. The CDR3 DNA reads TGTGCCAGCACCTTAAAAGCGGGGGCCGAGACCCAGTACTTC. This translates into CASTLKAGAETQYF. This chain uses TRBV7-6 with TRBJ2-5; 8 bases are shared with TRBD2. Germline V CDR1 and CDR2: SGHVS, FNYEAQ. CDR3 size: 14 residues.

This chain links TRBV10-3 with TRBJ2-3, with 8 nucleotides matching TRBD2. The CDR3 runs 19 residues. Germline values: CDR1 ENHRY, CDR2 SYGVKD. V lost 0 bases to trimming and J lost 1 base; unmatched junction nucleotides: 12. CDR3 loop: CAISESDRWSSGGTDTQYF. The CDR3 nucleotides are TGTGCCATCAGTGAGTCTGATCGATGGAGTAGCGGGGGCACAGATACGCAGTATTTT.

The chain couples TRBV14 to TRBJ1-5; D possibly corresponds to TRBD1 (5 bases). Germline V gene lookup returns CDR1 SGHDN and CDR2 FVKESK. This CDR3 has 12 amino acids. With 1 base removed from V and 7 bases from J, the gap between germline ends came to 5 bases. CDR3 nucleotide sequence: TGTGCCAGCAGCCAAGGGGGGCAGCCCCAGCATTTT. Translation: CASSQGGQPQHF.

This sequence joins TRBV4-3 and TRBJ2-1; D not certain. CDR1 and CDR2 (germline): LGHNA, YSLEER. V was cut by 4 bases and J by 5 bases, with 12 bases left in between. The CDR3 is 14 residues long. CDR3 in DNA: TGCGCCAGCAGCCCAAGTCGCACAGACAATGAGCAGTTCTTC. Its protein product is CASSPSRTDNEQFF.

The CDR3 sequence: CASSEGQGPYEQYF. The CDR3, as DNA: TGTGCCAGCAGCGAGGGACAGGGTCCCTACGAGCAGTACTTC. The rearrangement joins TRBV7-9 to TRBJ2-7; 9 bases fit TRBD1. CDR1 and CDR2 from the germline V gene are SEHNR and FQNEAQ (reference sequence). V gave up 5 bases and J gave up 2 bases; unmatched junction bases: 4. This CDR3 comprises 14 residues.

This clonotype was observed a handful of times. V is TRBV6-2 or TRBV6-3 and J is TRBJ2-1; D possibly corresponds to TRBD2 (6 bases). Germline CDR1 MNHEY, CDR2 SVGEGT. The CDR3 runs 15 residues. V was pared by 8 bases and J by 1 base, with 15 bases between. In DNA, the CDR3 is TGTGCCAGCTCAACGGGGCGGGGTTCCTACAATGAGCAGTTCTTC. Translated, it gives CASSTGRGSYNEQFF.

This chain links TRBV10-3 with TRBJ1-2; unclear D gene. The V end was cut by 2 bases, the J end by 1 base, with 8 bases between. CDR3 size: 14 residues. Per the germline V gene, CDR1 is ENHRY and CDR2 is SYGVKD. CDR3 sequence: CAISEATINYGYTF. Here the CDR3 DNA reads TGTGCCATCAGTGAGGCGACAATTAACTATGGCTACACCTTC.

The rearrangement joins TRBV20-1 to TRBJ1-4; D is ambiguous. Germline V gene lookup returns CDR1 DFQATT and CDR2 SNEGSKA (reference sequence). The CDR3 sequence is 18 residues long. Between the trimmed V and J ends, which lost 0 bases and 2 bases, there was a span of 19 bases. The CDR3 here is CSARDSSNTEATNEKLFF. CDR3 sequence (DNA): TGCAGTGCTAGAGATTCTTCCAACACTGAAGCCACTAATGAAAAACTGTTTTTT.

The chain recombines TRBV7-9 with TRBJ2-5; D remains ambiguous. The CDR3 has 16 residues. Per germline, CDR1 SEHNR and CDR2 FQNEAQ (reference sequence). Trimming pared 1 base from V and 0 bases from J, leaving 12 bases between. The CDR3 DNA is TGTGCCAGCAGCTTAGGAGGAAGTTACTACCAAGAGACCCAGTACTTC. Its protein is CASSLGGSYYQETQYF.

Here the CDR3 reads CASRVVQTMNTEAFF. CDR3 bases: TGTGCCAGCAGAGTTGTACAGACAATGAACACTGAAGCTTTCTTT. This sequence joins TRBV6-6 and TRBJ1-1, with D hard to call. Deletions cut 6 bases from V and 0 bases from J, with 14 bases between. The germline gives CDR1 MNHNY, CDR2 SVGAGI (reference sequence). CDR3 length equals 15 residues.

V is TRBV5-4 and J is TRBJ2-2, with TRBD1 matching over 8 bases. J lost 2 bases, V lost 5 bases, and 5 bases had no gene match. CDR1 is SGHNT, CDR2 YYREEE, per germline (reference sequence). The CDR3 sequence is 15 residues long. The CDR3 loop reads CASRPGQGNTGELFF. The CDR3 coding sequence is TGTGCCAGCAGACCTGGACAGGGTAACACCGGGGAGCTGTTTTTT. The variable domain in full, with the rest retrieved from reference TRBV5-4 and TRBJ2-2, is ETGVTQSPTHLIKTRGQQVTLRCSSQSGHNTVSWYQQALGQGPQFIFQYYREEENGRGNFPPRFSGLQFPNYSSELNVNALELDDSALYLCASRPGQGNTGELFFGEGSRLTVL.

The rearrangement uses TRBV20-1 and TRBJ2-3; 12 nucleotides align to TRBD2. The V segment lost 3 bases and the J segment 0 bases; nucleotides outside the gene matches: 16. Germline V lookup: CDR1 DFQATT, CDR2 SNEGSKA (reference sequence). This CDR3 region has 20 residues. CDR3 sequence: CSARAEITSGGIGSTDTQYF. CDR3 bases: TGCAGTGCTAGGGCAGAGATAACTAGCGGGGGGATAGGTAGCACAGATACGCAGTATTTT.